A single T cell receptor beta chain is shown here with its context. The entry originates in a study of tumor-infiltrating lymphocytes in localized non-small cell lung cancer. Sequencing used immunoSEQ multiplex PCR; TCRdb keeps in-frame clones, though not all of them. The repertoire holds 10,000 to 15,000 clones, with 55% to 70% as singletons. The V gene end was trimmed by 4 bases and the J gene end by 3 bases; junction bases not matched to a gene: 13. This CDR3 comprises 17 residues. The sequence was obtained from a human donor with non-small cell lung cancer. The rearrangement uses TRBV7-1 and TRBJ1-2; 8 bases agree with TRBD1. TRBV7-1 counts as an open reading frame of uncertain function. Sequenced material: lung tumor tissue. Here the CDR3 reads CASSLVPAGGADYGYTF. In DNA, the CDR3 is TGTGCCAGCAGCTTAGTTCCGGCAGGGGGCGCCGACTATGGCTACACCTTC.